These 2 T cell receptor beta chains were all obtained from the same sample, sequenced in a study of cytomegalovirus exposure and HLA in healthy donors. Profiled with immunoSEQ multiplex PCR; TCRdb holds only in-frame clones, not every one. The table includes approximately 90,000 clones, approximately 93% detected once. Material: PBMCs. The receptors stem from a woman in her 30s in good health and CMV-seropositive.

The chain uses TRBV30 and TRBJ2-3, with 11 bases lining up with TRBD2. Germline loops: CDR1 GTSNPN, CDR2 SVGIG (reference sequence). V dropped 1 base and J dropped 1; count of bases not matched to a gene: 4. This CDR3 spans 16 amino acids. Here the CDR3 reads CAWSGASGRRTDTQYF. The CDR3, as DNA: TGTGCCTGGAGTGGGGCTAGCGGGAGGCGCACAGATACGCAGTATTTT.

The chain uses TRBV5-1 and TRBJ2-3; 10 nucleotides agree with TRBD2. Germline V CDR1 and CDR2: SGHRS, YFSETQ. V lost 4 bases to trimming and J lost 6 bases; unmatched junction nucleotides: 5. This CDR3 is built from 14 residues. CDR3 DNA: TGCGCCAGCAGCCCCGGGACTAGCGCTGATACGCAGTATTTT. It translates to CASSPGTSADTQYF.